This T cell receptor beta chain was recorded in a study of early stage breast cancer tumors. Study-level points and caveats: Tumors had approximately 2.7-fold higher T cell density than normal breast.

TCRdb's copy holds only in-frame clones and misses some; the assay was immunoSEQ multiplex PCR. The sample contains nearly 25,000 clones, about two thirds of which appear only once. This clone has a single count. Its antigen is not known. The receptor was derived from a person between 60 and 70 years old with breast cancer. Sequencing input: breast tumor tissue.

The CDR3 is CASSLRRVVTDTQYF. CDR3 bases: TGTGCCAGCAGCTTGCGGCGGGTCGTGACAGATACGCAGTATTTT. This sequence joins TRBV5-4 and TRBJ2-3; a weak D match, TRBD2 (5 bases). The CDR3 runs 15 residues. V shed 1 base and J shed 3 bases, with 12 bases lying between them. The germline CDR1 and CDR2 sequences are SGHNT and YYREEE (reference sequence). Based on the CDR3 plus reference TRBV5-4 and TRBJ2-3, the full variable domain is ETGVTQSPTHLIKTRGQQVTLRCSSQSGHNTVSWYQQALGQGPQFIFQYYREEENGRGNFPPRFSGLQFPNYSSELNVNALELDDSALYLCASSLRRVVTDTQYFGPGTRLTVL.